Presented here are 30 T cell receptor beta chains from one specimen sequenced in a study of blood T cell repertoires in COVID-19. Measured with immunoSEQ multiplex PCR; TCRdb has only the in-frame clones, and not every one. Here the sample spans 400,000 to 550,000 clones, about 85% being singletons. The sample was PBMCs or T cells enriched from blood (not recorded which). The receptor source for this set is a young woman with acute COVID-19.

The chain couples TRBV7-3 to TRBJ2-1; 7 nucleotides align to TRBD2. The germline V gene encodes CDR1 SGHTA and CDR2 FQGTGA. The CDR3 consists of 16 residues. J gave up 3 bases and V 1 base, and 6 bases lay outside the gene matches. CDR3 in amino acids: CASSLMTGGHYNEQFF. The CDR3 coding sequence is TGTGCCAGCAGCTTAATGACGGGGGGTCACTACAATGAGCAGTTCTTC.

For this clone: At one boundary the junction diverges from the germline segment, which might be a read error. The rearrangement uses TRBV7-7 and TRBJ2-5; no reliable D call. Germline V CDR1 and CDR2: SSHAT, FNYEAQ (reference sequence). The CDR3 sequence is 13 residues long. The CDR3 bases are TGTGCTAGCAGCTCTCTGACAAAAGAGACCCAGTACTTC. Translation gives CASSSLTKETQYF.

The rearrangement uses TRBV7-3 and TRBJ2-1, with 8 bases matching TRBD1. The CDR3 is 16 amino acids. With V trimmed by 2 bases and J by 8 bases, 11 bases remained unmatched. Germline V CDR1 and CDR2: SGHTA, FQGTGA. The DNA of the CDR3 is TGTGCCAGCAGCTTATTCAGGACAGGGATAAGGGATGAGCAGTTCTTC. Amino acid sequence: CASSLFRTGIRDEQFF.

The chain uses TRBV7-7 and TRBJ2-7, with no clear D. This CDR3 comprises 14 residues. Trimming pared 5 bases from V and 2 bases from J, leaving 13 bases between. Germline CDR1 is SSHAT and CDR2 is FNYEAQ (reference sequence). In DNA form, the CDR3 reads TGTGCCAGCAGCCCTGGTCATGGAGCCTACGAGCAGTACTTC. Encoded protein: CASSPGHGAYEQYF.

The V call is TRBV29-1, the J call TRBJ2-5, with D perhaps matching TRBD2 (5 bases). The CDR3 loop spans 12 amino acids. The germline CDR1 and CDR2 sequences are SQVTM and ANQGSEA. V lost 4 bases, J lost 6 bases, and 12 bases lay in between. CDR3 residues: CSVAEGTKTQYF. In DNA form, the CDR3 reads TGCAGCGTTGCTGAGGGTACGAAGACCCAGTACTTC.

J is TRBJ2-1 and V is TRBV10-3; 7 positions agree with TRBD1. V was pared by 6 bases and J by 2 bases, with 7 bases of the junction left unmatched. This CDR3 contains 15 residues. Per the germline V gene, CDR1 is ENHRY and CDR2 is SYGVKD. CDR3 in amino acids: CAISTGTEAYNEQFF. The CDR3 DNA reads as TGTGCCATCAGCACCGGGACAGAAGCCTACAATGAGCAGTTCTTC.

This clone was found once. The chain couples TRBV4-2 to TRBJ2-3; 13 bases match TRBD2. J gave up 4 bases and V 0 bases, and 1 base lay outside the gene matches. This CDR3 has 16 amino acids. Per germline, CDR1 LGHNA and CDR2 YNFKEQ. CDR3 protein: CASSQDTSGGADTQYF. CDR3 bases: TGTGCCAGCAGCCAAGACACTAGCGGGGGGGCAGATACGCAGTATTTT.

The chain is built from TRBV27 and TRBJ1-6; 9 nucleotides agree with TRBD1. CDR3 length: 15 amino acids. CDR1 and CDR2 from the germline V gene are MNHEY and SMNVEV (reference sequence). Losses at the gene ends were 6 bases for V and 10 bases for J; bases not matched to a gene: 10. The CDR3 nucleotides read TGTGCCAGCAGGCCAGGGACAGGGACGGGATCACCCCTCCACTTT. It translates to CASRPGTGTGSPLHF.

V gene TRBV6-1 combines with J gene TRBJ1-2; D ambiguous. V was trimmed by 2 bases and J by 2 bases, leaving 15 bases between them. CDR1 MNHNS and CDR2 SASEGT come from the germline V gene. CDR3 length equals 16 residues. Here the CDR3 DNA reads TGTGCCAGCAGTGAAAGCCCCACTAGGTGGAACTATGGCTACACCTTC. Its protein product is CASSESPTRWNYGYTF.

This chain connects TRBV29-1 to TRBJ1-3; D uncertain. The germline V and J ends were trimmed by 6 bases and 6 bases, with 12 bases remaining between them. This CDR3 has 12 residues. The V gene's germline CDR1 is SQVTM and CDR2 ANQGSEA. The CDR3 protein is CSVRGSSNTIYF. CDR3 nucleotides: TGCAGCGTCCGGGGTAGTTCAAACACCATATATTTT.

V usage is TRBV28 and J usage is TRBJ2-7, with D tentatively TRBD2 (6 bases). Germline V gene data show CDR1 as MDHEN and CDR2 as SYDVKM. V shed 5 bases and J shed 2 bases, with 16 bases lying between them. The CDR3 is 15 amino acids. The CDR3 spells CASSPLRESPYEQYF. The CDR3 DNA sequence: TGTGCCAGCAGTCCCCTCCGGGAGTCCCCCTACGAGCAGTACTTC.

This chain joins TRBV28 and TRBJ2-2; D possibly corresponds to TRBD2 (6 bases). Germline CDR1 MDHEN, CDR2 SYDVKM. V lost 6 bases, J lost 10 bases, and 12 bases lay in between. The CDR3 extends over 12 amino acids. The CDR3 spells CASSQGEEELFF. The CDR3 DNA is TGTGCCAGCAGCCAAGGGGAGGAGGAGCTGTTTTTT.

The chain is built from TRBV19 and TRBJ1-1; 9 nucleotides align to TRBD1. Germline-derived CDR1 and CDR2 are LNHDA and SQIVND (reference sequence). V trimming: 6 bases; J trimming: 7 bases; junction bases outside the gene matches: 9. CDR3 length equals 14 residues. The CDR3 bases are TGTGCCAGTAGATCAGGACAGGGGTTGGGTGAAGCTTTCTTT. Encoded protein: CASRSGQGLGEAFF.

This rearrangement joins TRBV27 to TRBJ2-7; TRBD1 aligns across 9 bases. Germline CDR1 and CDR2: MNHEY and SMNVEV (reference sequence). CDR3 length: 16 residues. J was trimmed by 4 bases and V by 4 bases; bases with no gene match: 11. The CDR3, as DNA: TGTGCCAGCAGTTCATTCCGGGACAGGGTAATTTACGAGCAGTACTTC. Translated, it gives CASSSFRDRVIYEQYF.

V and J are TRBV3-1 (or the pseudogene TRBV3-2) and TRBJ1-1, with TRBD1 as a possible D gene (6 bases). CDR1 is LGHDT, CDR2 YNNKEL, per germline (reference sequence). The CDR3 loop spans 16 amino acids. Trimming left V 1 base short and J 1 base short, with 13 bases between. The CDR3 coding sequence is TGTGCCAGCAGCCAAGTTAGGGCACAGGGGAACACTGAAGCTTTCTTT. As protein: CASSQVRAQGNTEAFF.

This sequence joins TRBV9 and TRBJ2-2, with 9 bases matching TRBD1. Germline-derived CDR1 and CDR2 are SGDLS and YYNGEE. The CDR3 consists of 15 residues. With 0 bases clipped from V and 5 bases from J, the junction kept 2 bases outside the gene matches. Here the CDR3 DNA reads TGTGCCAGCAGCGTAGCCGGGACAGGGACCGGGGAGCTGTTTTTT. Translated: CASSVAGTGTGELFF.

V usage is TRBV7-9 and J usage is TRBJ1-6, with 8 nucleotides matching TRBD1. The CDR3 extends over 15 amino acids. V shed 1 base, J shed 8 bases, and the junction held 4 bases outside the gene matches. Germline assignment: CDR1 SEHNR and CDR2 FQNEAQ (reference sequence). CDR3 sequence (DNA): TGTGCCAGCAGCTTAGGTCAGGGGGCAGATTCACCCCTCCACTTT. This sequence encodes CASSLGQGADSPLHF. The whole variable domain, filled in from reference TRBV7-9 and TRBJ1-6, reads DTGVSQNPRHKITKRGQNVTFRCDPISEHNRLYWYRQTLGQGPEFLTYFQNEAQLEKSRLLSDRFSAERPKGSFSTLEIQRTEQGDSAMYLCASSLGQGADSPLHFGNGTRLTVT.

This clone was observed a few times. The genes are TRBV19 and TRBJ1-1; D gene uncertain. Germline V lookup: CDR1 LNHDA, CDR2 SQIVND (reference sequence). This CDR3 has 14 residues. Trimming shortened V by 5 bases and J by 1 base, and 11 bases separated the two germline ends. This chain's CDR3 is CASSPLVGNTEAFF. CDR3 sequence (DNA): TGTGCCAGTAGTCCCCTAGTTGGGAACACTGAAGCTTTCTTT.

The chain combines TRBV11-3 with TRBJ2-7; tentatively, D is TRBD1 (6 bases). Trimming removed 3 bases from V and 2 bases from J, with 14 bases in between. CDR1 SGHNT and CDR2 YENEEA come from the germline V gene. The CDR3 loop spans 15 amino acids. The CDR3 DNA follows: TGTGCCAGCAGCTTTCCGTGGGGGCGCACCTACGAGCAGTACTTC. This codes for CASSFPWGRTYEQYF.

The rearrangement uses TRBV11-2 and TRBJ2-1, with TRBD2 matching 10 bases. V dropped 1 base and J dropped 4; count of bases not matched to a gene: 4. Germline lookup yields CDR1 SGHAT and CDR2 FQNNGV. This CDR3 has 16 amino acids. CDR3 sequence (DNA): TGTGCCAGCAGCTTAGGAATAGCGGGGGGTTACAATGAGCAGTTCTTC. Its protein is CASSLGIAGGYNEQFF.

The V call is TRBV6-1, the J call TRBJ2-7; tentatively, D is TRBD2 (5 bases). CDR1 is MNHNS, CDR2 SASEGT, per germline. Trimming cost V 0 bases and J 3 bases, with 12 bases left between them. This CDR3 is built from 15 residues. CDR3 sequence (DNA): TGTGCCAGCAGTGAAGCTGACAACCGGGGCTACGAGCAGTACTTC. Its translation: CASSEADNRGYEQYF.

The V call is TRBV2, the J call TRBJ2-7; 7 nucleotides align to TRBD2. With V trimmed by 5 bases and J by 2 bases, 6 bases remained unmatched. The CDR3 is 14 residues long. CDR1 SNHLY and CDR2 FYNNEI come from the germline V gene. The CDR3 DNA sequence: TGTGCCAGCAGTAATAGCGGGTTTACCTACGAGCAGTACTTC. Its protein is CASSNSGFTYEQYF.

This clone occurred a few times. The CDR3 DNA reads as TGTGCCTGGAGTGTAGGAACGGGAGTTAAGTACTTC. It encodes CAWSVGTGVKYF. The rearrangement joins TRBV30 to TRBJ2-7; tentatively, D is TRBD2 (6 bases). V was clipped by 0 bases and J by 11 bases, with 14 bases between them. The CDR3 extends over 12 amino acids. Per the germline V gene, CDR1 is GTSNPN and CDR2 is SVGIG (reference sequence).

The chain recombines TRBV11-1 with TRBJ2-5, with D possibly TRBD1 on 7 matching bases. The germline V gene has CDR1 SGHAT and CDR2 FQDESV (reference sequence). The CDR3 has 16 amino acids. V was cut by 3 bases and J by 1 base, with 15 bases left in between. The CDR3 nucleotides are TGTGCCAGCAGCTTTCGACAGGGACTTTTCCAAGAGACCCAGTACTTC. This gives the protein CASSFRQGLFQETQYF.

This chain connects TRBV15 to TRBJ1-5, with 8 bases lining up with TRBD1. Germline assignment: CDR1 LNHNV and CDR2 YYDKDF (reference sequence). The CDR3 covers 12 residues. Unmatched junction bases numbered 0, after V lost 5 bases and J lost 6 bases. The CDR3 nucleotides read TGTGCCACCAGCGGACAGGGTCAGCCCCAGCATTTT. Translating it yields CATSGQGQPQHF. The variable domain in full, completed from reference TRBV15 and TRBJ1-5, reads DAMVIQNPRYQVTQFGKPVTLSCSQTLNHNVMYWYQQKSSQAPKLLFHYYDKDFNNEADTPDNFQSRRPNTSFCFLDIRSPGLGDTAMYLCATSGQGQPQHFGDGTRLSIL.

The genes are TRBV5-1 and TRBJ2-7; TRBD2 aligns across 7 bases. The CDR3 runs 17 residues. Germline V lookup: CDR1 SGHRS, CDR2 YFSETQ. Trimming cost V 3 bases and J 0 bases; bases outside gene matches: 12. CDR3 sequence: CASSSATLLADSYEQYF. CDR3 in DNA: TGCGCCAGCAGCTCCGCGACCCTTCTAGCGGACTCCTACGAGCAGTACTTC.

The rearrangement links TRBV19 to TRBJ2-7, with 10 bases that match TRBD2. This CDR3 comprises 16 residues. Germline trimming cut 6 bases from V and 0 bases from J; bases unmatched to any gene: 8. Germline V gene data show CDR1 as LNHDA and CDR2 as SQIVND (reference sequence). The CDR3 region has the DNA TGTGCCAGTAGCCCCGGACTAGCGGATAGCTCCTACGAGCAGTACTTC. Protein: CASSPGLADSSYEQYF.

The chain employs TRBV5-6 and TRBJ1-4; 7 bases map to TRBD1. CDR1 and CDR2 (germline): SGHDT, YYEEEE. CDR3 length: 14 amino acids. Germline trimming cut 0 bases from V and 7 bases from J; bases unmatched to any gene: 3. CDR3 amino acids: CASSLGQGSEKLFF. The DNA of the CDR3 is TGTGCCAGCAGCTTGGGACAGGGTAGTGAAAAACTGTTTTTT.

V gene TRBV6-5 combines with J gene TRBJ1-4; D is unclear. The germline V and J ends were trimmed by 5 bases and 7 bases, with 14 bases remaining between them. CDR1 is MNHEY, CDR2 SVGAGI, per germline. The CDR3 runs 14 residues. For the CDR3, the DNA is TGTGCCAGCAGTCTGGAGGGTGAGGGTGAAAAACTGTTTTTT. This codes for CASSLEGEGEKLFF.

This sequence joins TRBV7-2 and TRBJ2-5; 9 nucleotides match TRBD2. CDR3 length: 14 residues. Germline V gene sequence: CDR1 SGHTA, CDR2 FQGNSA. V lost 1 base to trimming and J lost 4 bases; unmatched junction nucleotides: 1. Here the CDR3 reads CASSLDSGRETQYF. In DNA, the CDR3 is TGTGCCAGCAGCTTAGATAGCGGGAGAGAGACCCAGTACTTC.